These 20 T cell receptor beta chains came from one sample sequenced in a study of cytomegalovirus exposure and HLA in healthy donors. Profiled with immunoSEQ multiplex PCR; TCRdb holds only in-frame clones, not every one. The sample shows 100,000 to 120,000 clones, approximately 89% of them seen only once. Specimen: PBMCs. These receptors originate from a woman aged 18-30 years in good health and CMV-seronegative.

The table lists this clone with a few counts. The chain is built from TRBV9 and TRBJ2-5; TRBD2 agrees at 13 bases. Germline V CDR1 and CDR2: SGDLS, YYNGEE. V shed 0 bases, J shed 4 bases, and the junction held 9 bases outside the gene matches. The CDR3 is made up of 18 amino acids. The CDR3 nucleotides read TGTGCCAGCAGCGTAGCTACTCGGGGACTAGCGGGAAGAGAGACCCAGTACTTC. Protein product: CASSVATRGLAGRETQYF.

The V gene is TRBV7-8, the J gene TRBJ1-2; no reliable D call. V lost 3 bases to trimming and J lost 3 bases, with 11 bases between them. The CDR3 is made up of 14 amino acids. CDR1 is SGHVS and CDR2 is FQNEAQ in the germline V gene. Here the CDR3 reads CASSLGGSYYGYTF. The CDR3 nucleotides are TGTGCCAGCAGCTTGGGAGGGAGCTACTATGGCTACACCTTC.

This clone appeared a single time. The chain is built from TRBV4-3 and TRBJ2-7; 10 bases fit TRBD1. CDR3 size: 17 residues. The J segment lost 0 bases and the V segment lost 1 base, leaving 6 bases of the junction unmatched. Per the germline V gene, CDR1 is LGHNA and CDR2 is YSLEER. CDR3 sequence reads: CASSQVGGTGASYEQYF. The DNA of the CDR3 is TGCGCCAGCAGCCAAGTTGGGGGGACAGGGGCCTCCTACGAGCAGTACTTC.

The chain joins TRBV4-2 to TRBJ1-2; 12 bases match TRBD1. This CDR3 region has 15 residues. Germline V CDR1 and CDR2: LGHNA, YNFKEQ. J was trimmed by 6 bases and V by 4 bases; bases with no gene match: 6. DNA for the CDR3: TGTGCCAGCAGCCGGGACAGGGGGCTGGTGGATGGCTACACCTTC. Its protein product is CASSRDRGLVDGYTF.

The rearrangement links TRBV4-2 to TRBJ2-3; no clear D gene. CDR3 length: 16 amino acids. The V gene's germline CDR1 is LGHNA and CDR2 YNFKEQ. Trimming stripped 0 bases from V and 0 bases from J, with 10 bases between. The CDR3 protein is CASSQDVASSTDTQYF. In DNA, the CDR3 is TGTGCCAGCAGCCAAGATGTAGCCTCTAGCACAGATACGCAGTATTTT.

The V call is TRBV6-5, the J call TRBJ1-5, with TRBD1 as a possible D gene (5 bases). Trimming removed 6 bases at V and 3 bases at J, with 9 bases between. Germline V gene sequence: CDR1 MNHEY, CDR2 SVGAGI. The CDR3 extends over 13 amino acids. CDR3 coding DNA: TGTGCCAGCAGCACAGGTAACAATCAGCCCCAGCATTTT. Translation gives CASSTGNNQPQHF.

V and J are TRBV19 and TRBJ1-5, with no clear D. Trimming left V 3 bases short and J 0 bases short, with 9 bases between. Germline values: CDR1 LNHDA, CDR2 SQIVND (reference sequence). The CDR3 is made up of 15 amino acids. The CDR3, as DNA: TGTGCCAGTAGTATCGCAGATTTTAGCAATCAGCCCCAGCATTTT. This encodes CASSIADFSNQPQHF.

The table lists this clone with a count of one. The chain carries TRBV9 and TRBJ2-1; TRBD1 matches at 9 bases. With 3 bases clipped from V and 7 bases from J, the junction kept 5 bases outside the gene matches. The V gene's germline CDR1 is SGDLS and CDR2 YYNGEE. The CDR3 spans 14 residues. CDR3 in amino acids: CASSEDRGWNEQFF. The CDR3, as DNA: TGTGCCAGCAGCGAGGACAGGGGATGGAATGAGCAGTTCTTC. Full variable domain (missing parts from reference TRBV9 and TRBJ2-1): DSGVTQTPKHLITATGQRVTLRCSPRSGDLSVYWYQQSLDQGLQFLIQYYNGEERAKGNILERFSAQQFPDLHSELNLSSLELGDSALYFCASSEDRGWNEQFFGPGTRLTVL.

V usage is TRBV11-2 and J usage is TRBJ2-7; perhaps TRBD1 as D (6 bases). V gave up 5 bases and J gave up 2 bases, with 13 bases separating them. Germline V gene sequence: CDR1 SGHAT, CDR2 FQNNGV. The CDR3 is 14 amino acids. The CDR3 DNA is TGTGCCAGCAGCATGAGACAGGCGACCTACGAGCAGTACTTC. Protein: CASSMRQATYEQYF.

The rearrangement links TRBV6-5 to TRBJ2-7; D perhaps matches TRBD2 (5 bases). This CDR3 is built from 13 residues. CDR1 and CDR2 (germline): MNHEY, SVGAGI. V was trimmed by 6 bases and J by 1 base, leaving 10 bases between them. CDR3 nucleotides: TGTGCCAGCAGGCGACCGGGATCCTACGAGCAGTACTTC. It is translated as CASRRPGSYEQYF.

CDR3 region: CAWSVFAGAPNNEQFF. The CDR3 bases are TGTGCCTGGAGTGTGTTTGCGGGAGCTCCCAACAATGAGCAGTTCTTC. The chain joins TRBV30 to TRBJ2-1, with 7 nucleotides matching TRBD2. The CDR3 has 16 amino acids. The trim removed 0 bases at V and 5 bases at J, leaving 10 bases unmatched. Germline V gives CDR1 GTSNPN, CDR2 SVGIG (reference sequence).

This chain joins TRBV30 and TRBJ1-3, with D unclear. The germline CDR1 and CDR2 sequences are GTSNPN and SVGIG (reference sequence). Trimming shortened V by 0 bases and J by 4 bases, and 4 bases separated the two germline ends. This CDR3 spans 12 amino acids. CDR3 amino acids: CAWSVAGNTIYF. For the CDR3, the DNA is TGTGCCTGGAGTGTGGCAGGAAACACCATATATTTT.

This clone has a single count. The chain uses TRBV14 and TRBJ1-2; D is unresolved. The length of the CDR3 is 15 residues. Per germline, CDR1 SGHDN and CDR2 FVKESK. The V gene lost 5 bases and the J gene lost 2 bases, with 15 bases spanning the gap. CDR3 residues: CASSYNWGENYGYTF. CDR3 bases: TGTGCCAGCAGCTACAACTGGGGAGAGAACTATGGCTACACCTTC.

The J gene is TRBJ2-7, the V gene TRBV4-2, with a weak D call TRBD2 (5 bases). CDR1 and CDR2 from the germline V gene are LGHNA and YNFKEQ. The CDR3 covers 15 residues. V lost 0 bases and J 6 bases, leaving 15 bases between the germline ends. CDR3 sequence (DNA): TGTGCCAGCAGCCAAGATCCCAGTCGGACTTTCGAGCAGTACTTC. Its protein is CASSQDPSRTFEQYF.

The J gene is TRBJ2-1, the V gene TRBV11-3, with a possible D match to TRBD1 (6 bases). The CDR3 is 15 amino acids. CDR1 and CDR2 (germline): SGHNT, YENEEA. V shed 2 bases and J shed 7 bases, with 15 bases lying between them. This chain's CDR3 is CASSLIGGSGNEQFF. In nucleotides, the CDR3 is TGTGCCAGCAGCTTAATTGGGGGCTCGGGGAATGAGCAGTTCTTC.

A word on this clone: The junction departs from germline at one end; a sequencing error may be responsible. This rearrangement joins TRBV29-1 to TRBJ2-4; TRBD2 agrees at 7 bases. Germline CDR1 reads SQVTM; CDR2 reads ANQGSEA. This CDR3 is built from 13 residues. Here the CDR3 reads CSARNDREGSVHF. The CDR3 DNA sequence: TGCAGCGCGAGAAACGATAGGGAGGGGTCTGTACACTTC.

This clone was detected a few times. In DNA, the CDR3 is TGTGCCAGCAGTGAGGACAGCCTGAACACTGAAGCTTTCTTT. Protein product: CASSEDSLNTEAFF. The rearrangement uses TRBV6-4 and TRBJ1-1; a weak D match, TRBD1 (6 bases). Germline CDR1 MRHNA, CDR2 SNTAGT. Trimming stripped 3 bases from V and 0 bases from J, with 8 bases between. The CDR3 runs to 14 residues.

The gene calls are TRBV7-9 and TRBJ2-1; 8 nucleotides agree with TRBD2. The CDR3 loop spans 16 amino acids. J was trimmed by 3 bases and V by 2 bases; bases with no gene match: 6. The germline V gene encodes CDR1 SEHNR and CDR2 FQNEAQ (reference sequence). CDR3 nucleotides: TGTGCCAGCAGCTTATATGGCGGGGGGCACTACAATGAGCAGTTCTTC. This translates into CASSLYGGGHYNEQFF.

V usage is TRBV27 and J usage is TRBJ2-7, with 7 bases that match TRBD1. The germline V gene encodes CDR1 MNHEY and CDR2 SMNVEV (reference sequence). After removal of 3 bases from V and 5 bases from J, the junction contained 4 bases not matched to a gene. The CDR3 consists of 13 residues. CDR3 amino acids: CASSLTGNHEQYF. CDR3 coding DNA: TGTGCCAGCAGTTTGACAGGGAACCACGAGCAGTACTTC.

This sequence joins TRBV10-1 and TRBJ1-6; 8 nucleotides agree with TRBD1. The germline V gene has CDR1 WNHNN and CDR2 SYGVQD (reference sequence). V lost 2 bases, J lost 5 bases, and 2 bases stayed unmatched. CDR3 length: 15 residues. The DNA for the CDR3 is TGCGCCAGCAGTGAGGCGACAGGGGATAATTCACCCCTCCACTTT. This encodes CASSEATGDNSPLHF.